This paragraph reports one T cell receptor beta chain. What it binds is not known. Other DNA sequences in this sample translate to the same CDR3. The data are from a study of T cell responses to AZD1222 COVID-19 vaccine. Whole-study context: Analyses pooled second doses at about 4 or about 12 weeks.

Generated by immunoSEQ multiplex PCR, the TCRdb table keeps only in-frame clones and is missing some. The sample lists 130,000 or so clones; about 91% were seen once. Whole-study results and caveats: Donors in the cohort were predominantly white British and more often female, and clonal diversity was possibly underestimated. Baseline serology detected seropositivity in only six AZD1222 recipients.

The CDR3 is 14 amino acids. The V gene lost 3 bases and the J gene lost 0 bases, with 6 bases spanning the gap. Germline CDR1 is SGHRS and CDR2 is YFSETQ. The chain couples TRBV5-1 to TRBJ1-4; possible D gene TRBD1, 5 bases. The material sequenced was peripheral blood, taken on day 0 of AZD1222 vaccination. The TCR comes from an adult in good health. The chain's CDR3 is CASSSGATNEKLFF. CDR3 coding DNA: TGCGCCAGCAGCTCGGGGGCAACTAATGAAAAACTGTTTTTT.